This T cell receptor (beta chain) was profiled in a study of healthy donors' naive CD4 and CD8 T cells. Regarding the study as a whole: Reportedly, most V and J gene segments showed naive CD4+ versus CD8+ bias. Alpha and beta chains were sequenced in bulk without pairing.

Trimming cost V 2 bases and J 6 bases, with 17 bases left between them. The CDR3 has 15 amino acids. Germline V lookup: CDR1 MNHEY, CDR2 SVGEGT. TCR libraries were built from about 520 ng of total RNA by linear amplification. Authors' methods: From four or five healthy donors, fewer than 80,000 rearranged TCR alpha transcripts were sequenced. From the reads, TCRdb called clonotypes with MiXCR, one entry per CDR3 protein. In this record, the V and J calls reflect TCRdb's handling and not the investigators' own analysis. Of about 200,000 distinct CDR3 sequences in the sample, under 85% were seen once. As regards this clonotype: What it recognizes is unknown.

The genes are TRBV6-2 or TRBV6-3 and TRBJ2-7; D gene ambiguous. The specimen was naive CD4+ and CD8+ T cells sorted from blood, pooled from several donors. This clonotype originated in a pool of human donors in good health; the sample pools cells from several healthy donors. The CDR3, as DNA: TGTGCCAGCAGTTACGGCAGATTCTTGTCTCGCGAGCAGTACTTC. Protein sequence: CASSYGRFLSREQYF.